A single sample is the source of the 4 T cell receptor beta chains below, sequenced in a study of tumor-infiltrating lymphocytes in primary liver carcinoma. Unsorted bulk tissue (roughly 19-31 mg) underwent RNA and DNA co-extraction. A primer in the constant region served to generate TCR beta cDNA from 450 to 650 ng of total RNA. Library construction for TCR beta comprised three nested multiplex PCR rounds performed with slightly modified ARM-PCR. PCR rounds one and two used TRBV1-TRBV30 forward primers with a C-beta reverse primer for approximately 11 cycles each. TCRdb re-derived calls from the multiplex PCR reads in MiXCR, one entry per CDR3 protein. Among 20,000 or so distinct CDR3 sequences listed, approximately 72% were seen once. The sample was liver tumor tissue from sampling region 1. Subset in this sample: tumor region T1, superior pole. All receptors come from a middle-aged man with primary liver carcinoma and hepatitis B virus infection.

This clonotype was recorded only once. A read error may produce the germline difference seen at one junction end. The chain couples TRBV11-2 to TRBJ1-1, with D hard to call. Germline loops: CDR1 SGHAT, CDR2 FQNNGV. The length of the CDR3 is 14 residues. The CDR3 loop is CANTSGGVNTETFF. The CDR3 DNA sequence: TGTGCCAACACTAGTGGCGGGGTGAACACTGAAACTTTCTTT.

The CDR3 reads CAKSPAGGTEAFF. CDR3 nucleotides: TGTGCCAAAAGTCCAGCGGGGGGCACTGAAGCTTTCTTT. The gene calls are TRBV10-3 and TRBJ1-1, with D tentatively TRBD1 (5 bases). Germline CDR1 ENHRY, CDR2 SYGVKD. This CDR3 comprises 13 residues. The V end was cut by 10 bases, the J end by 4 bases, with 16 bases between.

A remark on this clonotype: This clone may be a read error of a much larger clone one base away. J is TRBJ2-2 and V is TRBV9; 8 bases fit TRBD2. CDR1 is SGDLS and CDR2 is YYNGEE in the germline V gene. The CDR3 is 16 amino acids. The trim removed 0 bases at V and 4 bases at J, leaving 5 bases unmatched. In DNA, the CDR3 is TGTGCCAGCAGCGTAGGGCGGGGGGAGGGCACCGGGGAGCTGTTTTTT. Residues: CASSVGRGEGTGELFF. Filled out from reference TRBV9 and TRBJ2-2, the complete variable domain reads DSGVTQTPKHLITATGQRVTLRCSPRSGDLSVYWYQQSLDQGLQFLIQYYNGEERAKGNILERFSAQQFPDLHSELNLSSLELGDSALYFCASSVGRGEGTGELFFGEGSRLTVL.

For this clonotype: One end of the junction does not line up with germline, which may come from a read error. The rearrangement joins TRBV5-5 to TRBJ2-1; 7 bases are a match to TRBD1. The CDR3 sequence is 15 residues long. Germline V gene data show CDR1 as SGHKS and CDR2 as YYEKEE (reference sequence). The DNA of the CDR3 is TGTGCCAGCAGCCCTGGACAGGCTTTCTACTATGAGCAGTTCTTC. This codes for CASSPGQAFYYEQFF.